Listed below are T cell receptor beta chains from one sample, sequenced in a study of T cells in narcolepsy. The method was immunoSEQ multiplex PCR; TCRdb's version includes in-frame clones alone and lacks a portion of them. There are 20,000 to 25,000 clones in the sample; about 90% occur only once, and less than 1.2% lies in the top ten. Sequencing was done on a sample of CD45RA- memory CD4+ T cells from PBMCs. The receptors derive from a human donor with narcolepsy. Each CDR3 is given with its conserved first and last residue. The order of the fields is D gene, V gene, J gene, CDR3 protein. The D gene is left open where the match is weak.

d_call: .
v_call: TRBV29-1
j_call: TRBJ2-7
cdr3_aa: CSVASQPVYEQYF

d_call: TRBD2
v_call: TRBV4-2
j_call: TRBJ2-1
cdr3_aa: CASSRERDAYNEQFF

d_call: .
v_call: TRBV15
j_call: TRBJ1-4
cdr3_aa: CATSRDYRGTNEKLFF

d_call: TRBD1
v_call: TRBV7-6
j_call: TRBJ1-3
cdr3_aa: CASSKGTDSGNTIYF

d_call: TRBD1
v_call: TRBV28
j_call: TRBJ2-7
cdr3_aa: CASSPSTGTAEQYF

d_call: .
v_call: TRBV28
j_call: TRBJ1-3
cdr3_aa: CASSFGGEYRNTIYF

d_call: .
v_call: TRBV29-1
j_call: TRBJ2-2
cdr3_aa: CSVGQGGGGELFF

d_call: .
v_call: TRBV11-2
j_call: TRBJ2-7
cdr3_aa: CASSLDGGTPYF

d_call: .
v_call: TRBV5-5
j_call: TRBJ2-7
cdr3_aa: CASSFMGYEQYF

d_call: TRBD2
v_call: TRBV28
j_call: TRBJ2-1
cdr3_aa: CASSFSPGLAGESEQFF

d_call: .
v_call: TRBV4-2
j_call: TRBJ2-5
cdr3_aa: CASSQGSSIETQYF

d_call: .
v_call: TRBV30
j_call: TRBJ2-2
cdr3_aa: CAWSPRRTGELFF

d_call: .
v_call: TRBV9
j_call: TRBJ1-4
cdr3_aa: CASSVNTGSEKLFF

d_call: .
v_call: TRBV5-1
j_call: TRBJ2-3
cdr3_aa: CASSLGSGSTDTQYF

d_call: .
v_call: TRBV30
j_call: TRBJ1-4
cdr3_aa: CAWSVGGTNEKLFF

d_call: .
v_call: TRBV19
j_call: TRBJ2-2
cdr3_aa: CASSIDREAGELFF

d_call: .
v_call: TRBV11-2
j_call: TRBJ2-2
cdr3_aa: CASSPYEDGTGELFF

d_call: .
v_call: TRBV15
j_call: TRBJ2-7
cdr3_aa: CATSLDRPPYYEQYF

d_call: TRBD2
v_call: TRBV4-2
j_call: TRBJ2-1
cdr3_aa: CASSRGPQASGGYNEQFF

d_call: .
v_call: TRBV5-1
j_call: TRBJ1-5
cdr3_aa: CASSLVGGNQPQHF

d_call: .
v_call: TRBV30
j_call: TRBJ1-5
cdr3_aa: CAWSGGGDQPQHF

d_call: .
v_call: TRBV4-3
j_call: TRBJ2-1
cdr3_aa: CASSQSSLAGGENEQFF

d_call: TRBD2
v_call: TRBV5-6
j_call: TRBJ2-3
cdr3_aa: CASSLGDYYTDTQYF

d_call: .
v_call: TRBV6-5
j_call: TRBJ1-2
cdr3_aa: CASSEVGYGYTF

d_call: .
v_call: TRBV27
j_call: TRBJ1-1
cdr3_aa: CASSSHRQRNTEAFF

d_call: .
v_call: TRBV18
j_call: TRBJ1-5
cdr3_aa: CASSPGTNFYNQPQHF

d_call: .
v_call: TRBV30
j_call: TRBJ2-1
cdr3_aa: CAWSVVGLVGEQFF

d_call: .
v_call: TRBV20-1
j_call: TRBJ2-1
cdr3_aa: CSASYEQFF

d_call: .
v_call: TRBV29-1
j_call: TRBJ1-2
cdr3_aa: CSVDGGKPYGYTF

d_call: .
v_call: TRBV6-1
j_call: TRBJ1-4
cdr3_aa: CASTRQVNEKLFF

d_call: TRBD1
v_call: TRBV6-1
j_call: TRBJ1-2
cdr3_aa: CASSEGPWGRGQDGYTF

d_call: .
v_call: TRBV30
j_call: TRBJ1-1
cdr3_aa: CAWSVAVEAFF